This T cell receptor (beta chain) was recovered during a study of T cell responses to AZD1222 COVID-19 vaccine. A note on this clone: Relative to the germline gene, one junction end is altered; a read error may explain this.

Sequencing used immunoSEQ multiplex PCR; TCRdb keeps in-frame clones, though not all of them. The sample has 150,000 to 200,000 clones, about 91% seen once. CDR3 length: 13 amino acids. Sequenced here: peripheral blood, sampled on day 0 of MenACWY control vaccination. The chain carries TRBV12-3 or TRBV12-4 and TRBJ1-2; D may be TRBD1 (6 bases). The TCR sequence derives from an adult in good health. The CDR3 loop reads CASSLARGVGYTF. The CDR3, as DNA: TGTGCCAGCAGCTTAGCCAGGGGCGTTGGCTACACCTTC.